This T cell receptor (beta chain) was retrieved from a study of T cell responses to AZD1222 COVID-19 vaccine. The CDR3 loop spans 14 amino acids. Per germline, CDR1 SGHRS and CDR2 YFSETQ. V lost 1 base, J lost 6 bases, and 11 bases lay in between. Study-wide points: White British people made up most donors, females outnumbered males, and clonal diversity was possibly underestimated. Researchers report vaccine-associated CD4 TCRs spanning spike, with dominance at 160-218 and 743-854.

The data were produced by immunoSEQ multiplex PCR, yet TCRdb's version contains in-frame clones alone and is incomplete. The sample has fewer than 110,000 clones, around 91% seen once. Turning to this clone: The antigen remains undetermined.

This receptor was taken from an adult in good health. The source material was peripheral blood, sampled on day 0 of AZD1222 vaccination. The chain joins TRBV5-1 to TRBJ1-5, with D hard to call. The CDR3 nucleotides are TGCGCCAGCAGCTTGTTTGAGTCCGGTCAGCCCCAGCATTTT. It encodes CASSLFESGQPQHF.